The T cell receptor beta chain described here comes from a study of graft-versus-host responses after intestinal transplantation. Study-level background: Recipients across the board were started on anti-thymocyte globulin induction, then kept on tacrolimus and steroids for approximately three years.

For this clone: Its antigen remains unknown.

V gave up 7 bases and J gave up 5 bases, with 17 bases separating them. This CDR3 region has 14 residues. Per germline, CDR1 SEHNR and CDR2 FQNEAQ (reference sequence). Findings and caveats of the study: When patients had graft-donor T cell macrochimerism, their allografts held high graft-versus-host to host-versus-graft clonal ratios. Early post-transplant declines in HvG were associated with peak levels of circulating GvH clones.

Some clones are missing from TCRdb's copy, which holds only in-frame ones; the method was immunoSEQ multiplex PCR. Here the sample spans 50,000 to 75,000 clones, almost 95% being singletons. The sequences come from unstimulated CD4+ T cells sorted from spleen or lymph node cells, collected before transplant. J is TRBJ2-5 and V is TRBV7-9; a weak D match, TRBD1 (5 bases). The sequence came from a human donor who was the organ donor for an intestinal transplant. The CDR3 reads CASTPDSHGETQYF. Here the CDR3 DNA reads TGTGCCAGCACCCCCGACAGTCACGGGGAGACCCAGTACTTC.